This T cell receptor (beta chain) was sequenced in a study of cytomegalovirus exposure and HLA in healthy donors. The ends were cut back, 6 bases at V and 2 bases at J, with 19 bases in the middle. The CDR3 is made up of 15 amino acids. CDR1 is SQVTM, CDR2 ANQGSEA, per germline. Primers for the PCR totalled 60 Vbeta and 13 Jbeta. The method was immunoSEQ multiplex PCR; TCRdb's version includes in-frame clones alone and lacks a portion of them. Among about 200,000 clones listed, about 13% were seen once. A few counts support this clone. Sequencing was performed on PBMCs. The gene calls are TRBV29-1 and TRBJ1-2, with TRBD1 as a possible D gene (6 bases). This clonotype was sampled from a man in his fifties or sixties in good health and CMV-seropositive. The CDR3 nucleotides read TGCAGCGTGACACATAGGGGGAAGAAGAACTATGGCTACACCTTC. It yields the protein CSVTHRGKKNYGYTF.